A few counts support the clone carrying this TCR beta chain. What it binds is unknown. These data belong to a study of T cells after yellow fever vaccination. Across the whole study: SMART-Seq v4 Ultra Low Input prepared the low-cell-number fractions.

Germline-derived CDR1 and CDR2 are SGHVS and FNYEAQ. Trimming pared 1 base from V and 7 bases from J, leaving 7 bases between. This CDR3 spans 13 amino acids. Study conclusions and caveats: In post-booster samples, most primary-vaccination clones reappeared (around 95% CD4, 70% to 90% CD8).

5'RACE template switching added a universal primer site and UMIs to TCR cDNA. TCRdb reprocessed the 5' RACE reads via MiXCR and lists one record per CDR3 protein. The sample consists of about 580,000 distinct CDR3 sequences, around a sixth of them appearing once. This clonotype was obtained from a man between 18 and 35 years old who received the YFV17D yellow fever vaccine. This sample comprised PBMCs, obtained about 5 days after the first yellow fever vaccination. The V and J genes are TRBV7-6 and TRBJ1-4, with D unclear. CDR3 sequence (DNA): TGTGCCAGCAGCTTAGACGGAGGTGAAAAACTGTTTTTT. Translating gives CASSLDGGEKLFF.